This entry lists 5 T cell receptor beta chains sequenced from one sample in a study of T cell repertoires in cytomegalovirus infection (dated by TCRdb to 2018 to 2020). Instrument used: Illumina HiSeq 1500. TCRdb trimmed public reads at Q25 via fastp, called clones via MiXCR and kept in-frame beta chains. When rows share a CDR3 protein, they turn into one entry using the most common DNA and genes. For this sample there are 500,000 to 600,000 distinct CDR3 sequences; about 15% appear just once. The ten largest clones capture roughly 25% of the sample. Sequences were obtained from CD8+ T cells from PBMCs. These receptors all come from a human donor in good health (CMV status not recorded). Some clones in this sample may be carry-over from other donors' samples.

The rearrangement uses TRBV7-9 and TRBJ2-1, with 7 bases fitting TRBD2. V trimming: 5 bases; J trimming: 4 bases; junction bases outside the gene matches: 14. Germline values: CDR1 SEHNR, CDR2 FQNEAQ (reference sequence). The CDR3 covers 17 residues. The chain's CDR3 is CASSPRGRGGRYNEQFF. DNA for the CDR3: TGTGCCAGCAGCCCCCGGGGTCGGGGCGGGAGATACAATGAGCAGTTCTTC.

As concerns this clonotype: No conserved phenylalanine or tryptophan ends this CDR3, so it is likely a read error. The genes are TRBV5-5 and TRBJ2-1; weak D call: TRBD1 (5 bases). The CDR3 covers 12 residues. V gave up 1 base and J gave up 9 bases, with 8 bases separating them. Per germline, CDR1 SGHKS and CDR2 YYEKEE (reference sequence). As DNA, the CDR3 is TGTGCCAGCAGCTTGCCTCAGGGTGAGCAGTTCTTA. Translation gives CASSLPQGEQFL.

This clonotype was counted at least ten times. This chain connects TRBV10-3 to TRBJ2-7; 8 bases are a match to TRBD1. Germline values: CDR1 ENHRY, CDR2 SYGVKD. This CDR3 spans 15 amino acids. Trimming cost V 7 bases and J 5 bases; bases outside gene matches: 13. CDR3 sequence reads: CAITVTGVNVNEQYF. The DNA of the CDR3 is TGTGCCATCACTGTGACAGGGGTTAACGTTAACGAGCAGTACTTC.

This clonotype was detected only a few times. The chain employs TRBV24-1 and TRBJ2-5; tentatively, D is TRBD2 (5 bases). CDR1 is KGHDR and CDR2 is SFDVKD in the germline V gene. Trimming took off 9 bases at V and 5 bases at J, with 9 bases between the two ends. The CDR3 spans 11 residues. CDR3 residues: CATRSGETQYF. The CDR3 DNA reads TGTGCCACCCGGTCGGGGGAGACCCAGTACTTC.

In this sample, this clonotype turned up many times. The chain carries TRBV7-9 and TRBJ2-7, with TRBD2 matching 11 bases. Trimming removed 4 bases from V and 4 bases from J; junction bases left unmatched: 12. Looked up from germline, CDR1 is SEHNR and CDR2 is FQNEAQ (reference sequence). The length of the CDR3 is 17 residues. In DNA, the CDR3 is TGTGCCAGCAGCTCTAGCACCGGGGCTAGCGGGGGGTACGAGCAGTACTTC. It translates to CASSSSTGASGGYEQYF.